This T cell receptor beta chain came from a study of Ad26.COV2.S vaccination and SARS-CoV-2 variants. Study context: In the study, Ad26.COV2.S was injected intramuscularly once, or twice 56 days apart.

The assay was immunoSEQ multiplex PCR, and TCRdb's table has in-frame clones only and misses some. Of some 250,000 clones in the sample, around 87% were seen once. Trimming cost V 5 bases and J 4 bases, with 15 bases left between them. CDR3 size: 15 residues. Germline CDR1 reads SGHTA; CDR2 reads FQGNSA. The treatment denotes: some 19 received Ad26.COV2.S at low or high dose, single or two shots; about 5 received placebo; per-sample allocation not given. Specimen acquisition occurred on day 63 following the initial vaccine or placebo injection. Wuhan-strain SARS-CoV-2 spike was expressed by the Ad26 vector that made up the vaccine. With respect to this clone: Its antigen is undetermined.

Study-level results: Quantification of TCR breadth and depth may have yielded underestimates of total T cell responses. The breadth of spike-specific CD8+ and CD4+ T cell responses after vaccination was reportedly substantial.

The specimen was peripheral blood, collected in a trial of Ad26.COV2.S vaccine versus placebo. This sequence originates from a person aged 18 to 59 who received the Ad26.COV2.S COVID-19 vaccine or a placebo. V gene TRBV7-2 combines with J gene TRBJ1-5; TRBD1 is a possible D gene (6 bases). CDR3 protein: CASSPDPRGNQPQHF. The CDR3 nucleotides are TGTGCCAGCAGCCCCGACCCAAGGGGGAATCAGCCCCAGCATTTT.